This entry describes one TCR beta chain. The antigen is not known. Per the original data handling: Out-of-frame sequences were removed, leaving 2,000,000 or so distinct TCRbeta sequences. Measured with immunoSEQ multiplex PCR; TCRdb has only the in-frame clones, and not every one. V, J and clone size were drawn from that table, and D and trimming were deduced from the DNA. This repertoire shows roughly 64,000 clones, roughly three quarters found once; its top ten account for approximately 0.81%. The sample originates from a study of memory CD4+ T cells and cytomegalovirus serostatus. General study results and limits: CMV serostatus prediction reached median AUC approximately 0.95, or 0.91 with US-trained model.

The sort gate was single viable CD3+CD4+CD8-CD45RO+ cells for memory CD4+ T cells. CMV serostatus came from serum IgG against pp150, pp28, p38, p52. Total CD4+ T cells were enriched by CD4 positive selection. CDR3 length equals 14 residues. Trimming took 8 bases from V and 4 from J, leaving 14 bases between them. The V gene's germline CDR1 is MDHEN and CDR2 SYDVKM. The J gene is TRBJ1-4, the V gene TRBV28; weak D call: TRBD1 (5 bases). This TCR was recovered from an adult in good health and CMV-seronegative. The specimen was memory CD4+ T cells from blood. This CDR3 is CASGRWRGNEKLFF. In nucleotides, the CDR3 is TGTGCCAGCGGACGCTGGAGGGGTAATGAAAAACTGTTTTTT.